This TCR beta chain stems from a study of blood T cell repertoires in COVID-19. Assay used: immunoSEQ multiplex PCR; TCRdb lists only in-frame clones, some missing. The repertoire holds some 400,000 clones, with about nine tenths as singletons. About this clone itself: The same CDR3 arises from other DNA sequences in this sample as well.

The source material was PBMCs or T cells enriched from blood (not recorded which). This receptor was identified in a woman in her thirties or forties who had been exposed to COVID-19.

The CDR3 reads CASSLGGYEQFF. The DNA for the CDR3 is TGTGCCAGCAGCTTAGGAGGGTATGAGCAGTTCTTC. This chain connects TRBV7-6 to TRBJ2-1; TRBD2 might be the D (5 bases). Germline CDR1 and CDR2: SGHVS and FNYEAQ. V was clipped by 1 base and J by 8 bases, with 6 bases between them. The CDR3 has 12 residues.